This note documents a single TCR beta chain sequence. Antigen: not known. Trimming removed 0 bases at V and 5 bases at J, with 7 bases between. This CDR3 comprises 13 residues. The V gene's germline CDR1 is SQVTM and CDR2 ANQGSEA. These data belong to a study of shared clonotypes between healthy human individuals. Broader study findings: Clonotype sharing across four donors was observed for 4.5% to 6.5% of naive CD4 clonotypes.

Naive CD8 cells lacked CD45RO, underwent positive selection for CCR7 and left out terminally differentiated effector memory CD45RA+ cells. Libraries were prepared by immunoSEQ multiplex PCR; TCRdb keeps only in-frame clonotypes and omits some of them. Of roughly 2,000,000 clones in the sample, 85% to 95% were seen once. The chain employs TRBV29-1 and TRBJ2-2; D not resolved. Sequenced sample: naive CD8+ T cells sorted from blood. This clonotype originated in a man younger than 35 in good health. The CDR3 is CSVEDLQTGELFF. The CDR3 DNA is TGCAGCGTTGAAGATTTACAGACCGGGGAGCTGTTTTTT.